This T cell receptor (beta chain) was profiled in a study of cytomegalovirus exposure and HLA in healthy donors. Study conclusions and caveats: There were some public TCRs occurring in many donors, but most TCR sequences were rare. The listing of 150 to 200 TCR beta chains classed them as cytomegalovirus-associated. Cytomegalovirus status was reportedly diagnosed by the classifier with high sensitivity and specificity.

The donors were in the roughly 120-subject validation cohort; that cohort was separate from the approximately 670-subject first cohort. Some clones are missing from TCRdb's copy, which holds only in-frame ones; the method was immunoSEQ multiplex PCR. The sample has about 120,000 clones, over 75% seen once. In germline, CDR1 is LNHDA, CDR2 SQIVND (reference sequence). The V gene end was trimmed by 5 bases and the J gene end by 2 bases; junction bases not matched to a gene: 16. CDR3 length: 21 amino acids. Notes on this clone: Antigen unknown.

The V call is TRBV19, the J call TRBJ2-3, with TRBD2 matching over 16 bases. This TCR was sampled from a woman aged 30 to 39 in good health and CMV-seronegative. The sequencing input was PBMCs. The DNA for the CDR3 is TGTGCCAGTAGTCTCGCCGGGACTAGCGGGGGGGACGCCACCTTCACAGATACGCAGTATTTT. It is translated as CASSLAGTSGGDATFTDTQYF.